Presented here are 27 T cell receptor beta chains from one specimen sequenced in a study of patients and donors after allogeneic stem cell transplantation. TCRdb independently ran MiXCR on the RT-PCR reads; one entry per CDR3 protein. The repertoire consists of 900,000 to 1,000,000 distinct CDR3 sequences, with about a sixth occurring once and the leading ten covering 6%. The sequenced material came from blood, either unsorted or a sorted T cell fraction (not recorded which). The receptor set was obtained from a human donor who was either an allogeneic HSCT recipient or a stem cell or donor lymphocyte infusion donor (not recorded which). It is not recorded whose cells these are; they may come from a transplant donor.

This clonotype was picked up a small number of times. The CDR3 DNA is TGCGCCAGCAACCAAGAACAGGGAGCCACTGAAGCTTTCTTT. Its translation is CASNQEQGATEAFF. The J gene is TRBJ1-1, the V gene TRBV5-1; tentatively, D is TRBD1 (6 bases). Trimming pared 6 bases from V and 4 bases from J, leaving 16 bases between. This CDR3 has 14 residues. The germline V gene has CDR1 SGHRS and CDR2 YFSETQ.

This sequence joins TRBV14 and TRBJ2-1; 14 nucleotides align to TRBD2. CDR1 SGHDN and CDR2 FVKESK come from the germline V gene. This CDR3 region has 18 residues. V shed 3 bases and J 0 bases; nucleotides not matched to a gene: 4. Here the CDR3 reads CASSQGLAGVPSYNEQFF. CDR3 sequence (DNA): TGTGCCAGCAGCCAGGGACTAGCGGGGGTTCCCTCCTACAATGAGCAGTTCTTC.

This clonotype came up a few times. The chain carries TRBV5-1 and TRBJ2-5; D is unresolved. CDR1 is SGHRS and CDR2 is YFSETQ in the germline V gene. Trimming shortened V by 3 bases and J by 3 bases, and 24 bases separated the two germline ends. The CDR3 runs 18 residues. CDR3 residues: CASSSPTSALSTEETQYF. DNA of the CDR3: TGCGCCAGCAGCTCGCCAACTTCAGCACTTTCGACCGAAGAGACCCAGTACTTC.

The chain uses TRBV3-1 and TRBJ2-1; TRBD2 matches at 9 bases. The CDR3 has 14 residues. Germline V gene data show CDR1 as LGHDT and CDR2 as YNNKEL (reference sequence). Trimming took 5 bases from V and 9 from J; bases not matched to a gene: 8. CDR3 residues: CASSRGGRDPEQFF. The CDR3, as DNA: TGTGCCAGCAGCAGGGGCGGGAGGGACCCTGAGCAGTTCTTC.

The chain employs TRBV19 and TRBJ1-1; D not resolved. CDR1 LNHDA and CDR2 SQIVND come from the germline V gene (reference sequence). V lost 4 bases, J lost 3 bases, and 15 bases lay in between. The CDR3 has 15 residues. In nucleotides, the CDR3 is TGTGCCAGTAGTAATGGTAGGGAAGGTTACACTGAAGCTTTCTTT. Residues: CASSNGREGYTEAFF.

This clonotype was seen a handful of times. The chain has TRBV5-1 and TRBJ2-7, with 7 bases aligning to TRBD1. The trim removed 3 bases at V and 3 bases at J, leaving 6 bases unmatched. The CDR3 is made up of 14 amino acids. The germline CDR1 and CDR2 sequences are SGHRS and YFSETQ. The CDR3 sequence: CASSSTGPYYEQYF. CDR3 nucleotides: TGCGCCAGCAGCTCGACAGGGCCTTACTACGAGCAGTACTTC.

This clonotype has just a few counts. The V gene is TRBV9, the J gene TRBJ2-7; TRBD2 matches 14 bases. V lost 3 bases and J lost 3; bases outside the gene matches: 11. From germline, CDR1 is SGDLS and CDR2 YYNGEE. CDR3 length: 18 amino acids. This CDR3 is CASSGMTSGRARLYEQYF. CDR3 bases: TGTGCCAGCAGCGGAATGACTAGCGGGAGGGCCAGACTCTACGAGCAGTACTTC.

The chain recombines TRBV7-9 with TRBJ2-3, with D perhaps given as TRBD1 or TRBD2 (5 bases each). The V and J ends lost 3 bases and 2 bases respectively, with 15 bases between them. This CDR3 spans 16 amino acids. The germline V gene has CDR1 SEHNR and CDR2 FQNEAQ (reference sequence). This chain's CDR3 is CASSFQGRGATDTQYF. Here the CDR3 DNA reads TGTGCCAGCAGCTTCCAGGGCAGAGGGGCCACAGATACGCAGTATTTT.

The rearrangement joins TRBV7-2 to TRBJ2-3; the D gene could be TRBD1 or TRBD2 (6 bases each). CDR1 and CDR2 from the germline V gene are SGHTA and FQGNSA. V dropped 5 bases and J dropped 4 bases, with 13 bases sitting between them. The CDR3 runs 14 residues. The CDR3 here is CASSRPGGADTQYF. In DNA form, the CDR3 reads TGTGCCAGCAGCCGACCCGGGGGCGCAGATACGCAGTATTTT.

This clonotype occurred a few times. The CDR3 reads CASSFRGTSYNEQFF. CDR3 sequence (DNA): TGTGCCAGCAGCTTTAGGGGGACCTCCTACAATGAGCAGTTCTTC. V and J are TRBV7-2 and TRBJ2-1; maybe TRBD1 (6 bases). The CDR3 is 15 amino acids. Trimming shortened V by 3 bases and J by 0 bases, and 9 bases separated the two germline ends. Per the germline V gene, CDR1 is SGHTA and CDR2 is FQGNSA.

The gene calls are TRBV20-1 and TRBJ2-3, with D possibly matching TRBD2 (6 bases). CDR1 and CDR2 (germline): DFQATT, SNEGSKA (reference sequence). The CDR3 runs to 14 residues. The V and J ends lost 2 bases and 1 base respectively, with 10 bases between them. CDR3 bases: TGCAGTGCTAGAAGGGACTCAGGCACAGATACGCAGTATTTT. It yields the protein CSARRDSGTDTQYF.

This clonotype was seen a few times. The rearrangement links TRBV6-5 to TRBJ2-4; 8 bases agree with TRBD1. The germline V gene encodes CDR1 MNHEY and CDR2 SVGAGI. CDR3 length: 17 residues. Trimming at V came to 2 bases and at J to 0 bases, leaving 6 bases not matched to a gene. The CDR3 region is CASSYPTGDEAKNIQYF. CDR3 nucleotide sequence: TGTGCCAGCAGTTACCCGACAGGGGACGAAGCCAAAAACATTCAGTACTTC.

This clonotype was recorded a few times. The rearrangement joins TRBV7-2 to TRBJ2-3, with TRBD2 as a possible D gene (7 bases). The CDR3 consists of 15 residues. Germline-derived CDR1 and CDR2 are SGHTA and FQGNSA. Trimming took off 1 base at V and 6 bases at J, with 14 bases between the two ends. The CDR3, as DNA: TGTGCCAGCAGCTTAGATTATAGGGGGGGGGATACGCAGTATTTT. This codes for CASSLDYRGGDTQYF.

The chain joins TRBV11-2 to TRBJ1-4; D gene ambiguous. This CDR3 region has 15 residues. The ends were cut back, 3 bases at V and 3 bases at J, with 11 bases in the middle. Germline CDR1 and CDR2: SGHAT and FQNNGV. The CDR3 sequence: CASSLGRASNEKLFF. The CDR3 nucleotides are TGTGCCAGCAGCTTGGGGAGGGCATCTAATGAAAAACTGTTTTTT.

This clonotype turned up a few times. V gene TRBV29-1 combines with J gene TRBJ1-4; D not resolved. The CDR3 covers 13 residues. Looked up from germline, CDR1 is SQVTM and CDR2 is ANQGSEA. V gave up 6 bases and J gave up 7 bases, with 15 bases separating them. The CDR3 region is CSVRTLLGEKLFF. The CDR3 DNA follows: TGCAGCGTGAGAACACTGTTGGGTGAAAAACTGTTTTTT.

There are a few counts of this clonotype. V is TRBV20-1 and J is TRBJ2-1; no reliable D call. V lost 3 bases and J lost 5, with 8 bases in between. CDR1 DFQATT and CDR2 SNEGSKA come from the germline V gene (reference sequence). The CDR3 is 12 amino acids. The CDR3: CSARVGNNEQFF. DNA of the CDR3: TGCAGTGCTAGGGTGGGGAACAATGAGCAGTTCTTC.

Only a few counts were recorded for this clonotype. This rearrangement joins TRBV7-2 to TRBJ2-2, with D perhaps matching TRBD2 (6 bases). Between the trimmed V and J ends, which lost 2 bases and 3 bases, there was a span of 16 bases. Germline-derived CDR1 and CDR2 are SGHTA and FQGNSA. The CDR3 has 17 amino acids. This chain's CDR3 is CASSLRTGLRDTGELFF. The CDR3 coding sequence is TGTGCCAGCAGCTTAAGGACGGGACTCCGGGACACCGGGGAGCTGTTTTTT.

The chain is built from TRBV7-9 and TRBJ2-7; D possibly matches TRBD1 or TRBD2 (5 bases each). Looked up from germline, CDR1 is SEHNR and CDR2 is FQNEAQ (reference sequence). The CDR3 loop spans 16 amino acids. V was pared by 2 bases and J by 4 bases, with 18 bases between. CDR3 nucleotides: TGTGCCAGCAGCTTAATTCTTGGGGGAGTTGGTTACGAGCAGTACTTC. Amino acid sequence: CASSLILGGVGYEQYF.

This clonotype appeared a single time. The CDR3 reads CSASNPAGGTDTQYF. The CDR3, as DNA: TGCAGTGCTAGTAACCCGGCAGGGGGCACAGATACGCAGTATTTT. The chain couples TRBV20-1 to TRBJ2-3; possibly TRBD1 for D (6 bases). This CDR3 comprises 15 residues. Trimming removed 3 bases at V and 1 base at J, with 14 bases between. Germline loops: CDR1 DFQATT, CDR2 SNEGSKA (reference sequence).

This clonotype was counted ten times or more. The CDR3 DNA reads as TGCAGTGCCACCCGGTCAGGTTTCACAGATACGCAGTATTTT. Its protein is CSATRSGFTDTQYF. The V gene is TRBV20-1, the J gene TRBJ2-3; D ambiguous. Germline CDR1 is DFQATT and CDR2 is SNEGSKA (reference sequence). This CDR3 has 14 residues. V was trimmed by 6 bases and J by 2 bases, leaving 15 bases between them.

In DNA, the CDR3 is TGTGCCAGCAGCCCGGAATCCGGGACTGGCTCCTACGAGCAGTACTTC. Translating it yields CASSPESGTGSYEQYF. This chain links TRBV7-9 with TRBJ2-7, with a possible D match to TRBD2 (6 bases). This CDR3 contains 16 residues. V was trimmed by 5 bases and J by 0 bases, leaving 17 bases between them. Germline V lookup: CDR1 SEHNR, CDR2 FQNEAQ (reference sequence).

This clonotype was picked up a small number of times. The rearrangement links TRBV12-3 or TRBV12-4 to TRBJ1-2, with D maybe TRBD1 (5 bases). This CDR3 has 14 residues. Trimming shortened V by 5 bases and J by 9 bases, and 19 bases separated the two germline ends. DNA for the CDR3: TGTGCCAGCAGTGCCCCAGGGAAGGCTGTCCGCTACACCTTC. Protein product: CASSAPGKAVRYTF.

The table lists this clonotype with a few counts. J is TRBJ2-7 and V is TRBV6-1; the D call may be TRBD1 or TRBD2 (5 bases each). The length of the CDR3 is 13 residues. Per germline, CDR1 MNHNS and CDR2 SASEGT. Deletions cut 6 bases from V and 5 bases from J, with 14 bases between. The CDR3 DNA sequence: TGTGCCAGCAGCCGGGGACCTGACGACGAGCAGTACTTC. Translating gives CASSRGPDDEQYF.

Ten or more counts support this clonotype. This chain connects TRBV5-1 to TRBJ2-7, with a weak D call TRBD2 (5 bases). This CDR3 contains 13 residues. CDR1 SGHRS and CDR2 YFSETQ come from the germline V gene. Deletions cut 7 bases from V and 3 bases from J, with 14 bases between. The CDR3 sequence is CASGRTGNYEQYF. CDR3 DNA: TGCGCCAGCGGTCGGACTGGGAACTACGAGCAGTACTTC.

This clonotype was counted a few times. The chain recombines TRBV15 with TRBJ1-1; no firm D call. Per germline, CDR1 LNHNV and CDR2 YYDKDF (reference sequence). The V end lost 5 bases, the J end lost 4 bases, and 11 bases lay between the germline ends. The CDR3 runs 13 residues. Here the CDR3 reads CATSGLLTTEAFF. In DNA, the CDR3 is TGTGCCACCAGCGGTCTCCTGACCACTGAAGCTTTCTTT.

Turning to this clonotype: A much larger clone is a single base away; this may be a read error. The chain joins TRBV29-1 to TRBJ2-2; 7 bases are a match to TRBD1. The CDR3 is made up of 16 amino acids. CDR1 is SQVTM and CDR2 is ANQGSEA in the germline V gene. Losses at the gene ends were 5 bases for V and 1 base for J; bases not matched to a gene: 10. CDR3 sequence reads: CSVSRRTGWNTGELFF. Written as DNA, the CDR3 is TGCAGCGTTAGTAGACGGACAGGCTGGAACACCGGGGAGCTGTTTTTT.

This rearrangement joins TRBV10-3 to TRBJ1-1, with D possibly matching TRBD1 (5 bases). V was clipped by 9 bases and J by 1 base, with 12 bases between them. The V gene's germline CDR1 is ENHRY and CDR2 SYGVKD. The CDR3 length is 13 residues. CDR3 amino acids: CAIAQTANTEAFF. CDR3 sequence (DNA): TGTGCCATAGCCCAGACAGCGAACACTGAAGCTTTCTTT.